Shown below are 31 T cell receptor beta chains from a single sample sequenced in a study of identifying expanded T cells in peripheral blood. This table comes from immunoSEQ multiplex PCR, and its TCRdb copy is limited to in-frame clones, with some not included. The data contain some 78,000 clones, roughly four fifths of them singletons. The sample taken for sequencing was blood. These receptor sequences come from a person aged 18-70 years in good health.

The chain links TRBV28 to TRBJ2-1; 8 bases line up with TRBD2. From germline, CDR1 is MDHEN and CDR2 SYDVKM. The CDR3 is 16 amino acids. Trimming took 6 bases from V and 6 from J; bases not matched to a gene: 13. The CDR3 DNA reads TGTGCCAGCAGCAGCCTCACGGGGACTAGTCTCAATGAGCAGTTCTTC. This gives the protein CASSSLTGTSLNEQFF.

In DNA, the CDR3 is TGTGCCATCAGTGAGTCGGAGACCCAGTACTTC. This sequence encodes CAISESETQYF. This rearrangement joins TRBV10-3 to TRBJ2-5; D gene unclear. The CDR3 has 11 residues. Germline assignment: CDR1 ENHRY and CDR2 SYGVKD. Trimming took off 0 bases at V and 5 bases at J, with 1 base between the two ends.

The chain recombines TRBV6-5 with TRBJ2-5; D unclear. From germline, CDR1 is MNHEY and CDR2 SVGAGI. Deletions cut 6 bases from V and 10 bases from J, with 18 bases between. The CDR3 length is 13 residues. CDR3 nucleotide sequence: TGTGCCAGCAGCCCCACGGACCTTTCTCACCAGTACTTC. This translates into CASSPTDLSHQYF.

V and J are TRBV5-1 and TRBJ1-5; 8 bases are a match to TRBD1. Germline V CDR1 and CDR2: SGHRS, YFSETQ. The CDR3 runs to 14 residues. Trimming at V came to 4 bases and at J to 2 bases, leaving 2 bases not matched to a gene. The CDR3 loop is CASSPGGRNQPQHF. CDR3 DNA: TGCGCCAGCAGCCCAGGGGGCCGCAATCAGCCCCAGCATTTT.

This chain joins TRBV18 and TRBJ1-4; TRBD1 aligns across 10 bases. Germline V CDR1 and CDR2: KGHSH, LQKENI. The CDR3 totals 15 residues. The V segment lost 3 bases and the J segment 8 bases; nucleotides outside the gene matches: 6. CDR3 sequence (DNA): TGTGCCAGCTCACCGACCGGGACAGGGGAAGAAAAACTGTTTTTT. Its protein product is CASSPTGTGEEKLFF.

V is TRBV29-1 and J is TRBJ2-3; 7 nucleotides match TRBD2. The V gene end was trimmed by 6 bases and the J gene end by 0 bases; junction bases not matched to a gene: 6. Germline-derived CDR1 and CDR2 are SQVTM and ANQGSEA. The CDR3 totals 14 residues. This CDR3 is CSVPRLASTDTQYF. CDR3 coding DNA: TGCAGCGTCCCCCGACTAGCTAGCACAGATACGCAGTATTTT.

The chain combines TRBV7-9 with TRBJ1-4; 8 bases line up with TRBD1. The CDR3 is 16 residues long. Looked up from germline, CDR1 is SEHNR and CDR2 is FQNEAQ (reference sequence). Germline trimming cut 3 bases from V and 3 bases from J; bases unmatched to any gene: 6. The CDR3 region has the DNA TGTGCCAGCAGCTTCGCAGGACAGGGCGCTAATGAAAAACTGTTTTTT. This gives the protein CASSFAGQGANEKLFF.

This chain uses TRBV28 with TRBJ2-7, with D possibly matching TRBD1 (5 bases). The V end was cut by 1 base, the J end by 2 bases, with 12 bases between. The CDR3 is 15 residues long. The germline gives CDR1 MDHEN, CDR2 SYDVKM. The CDR3 DNA sequence: TGTGCCAGCAGTTTATTTATCCAGGGAACCTACGAGCAGTACTTC. It is translated as CASSLFIQGTYEQYF.

The chain links TRBV9 to TRBJ2-1; possibly TRBD2 for D (5 bases). This CDR3 comprises 18 residues. CDR1 and CDR2 from the germline V gene are SGDLS and YYNGEE. The ends were cut back, 3 bases at V and 2 bases at J, with 21 bases in the middle. The CDR3 is CASSARWGSLLAYNEQFF. The CDR3 DNA reads TGTGCCAGCAGCGCCCGGTGGGGTTCGTTACTAGCCTACAATGAGCAGTTCTTC.

The J gene is TRBJ1-3, the V gene TRBV6-5, with D unclear. Per germline, CDR1 MNHEY and CDR2 SVGAGI. The CDR3 is 11 residues long. Trimming left V 8 bases short and J 9 bases short, with 11 bases between. The CDR3 DNA is TGTGCCAGCCGTCAAGCGGGCACCATATATTTT. It encodes CASRQAGTIYF.

CDR3 protein: CASSQDGGYGRAPDPYNEQFF. DNA of the CDR3: TGCGCCAGCAGCCAAGACGGCGGTTACGGGAGGGCTCCCGACCCCTACAATGAGCAGTTCTTC. The gene calls are TRBV4-3 and TRBJ2-1; 8 nucleotides match TRBD2. With V trimmed by 0 bases and J by 2 bases, 18 bases remained unmatched. Looked up from germline, CDR1 is LGHNA and CDR2 is YSLEER. This CDR3 is 21 amino acids long.

The chain has TRBV27 and TRBJ2-2; 8 nucleotides align to TRBD1. Losses at the gene ends were 5 bases for V and 2 bases for J; bases not matched to a gene: 7. The V gene's germline CDR1 is MNHEY and CDR2 SMNVEV (reference sequence). The CDR3 extends over 16 amino acids. The CDR3 DNA follows: TGTGCCAGCAGTACCCGGACAGGGTTTAACACCGGGGAGCTGTTTTTT. This sequence encodes CASSTRTGFNTGELFF.

The chain couples TRBV5-1 to TRBJ1-2, with D tentatively TRBD1 (6 bases). Germline loops: CDR1 SGHRS, CDR2 YFSETQ. V gave up 0 bases and J gave up 4 bases, with 16 bases separating them. The CDR3 is 16 residues long. In DNA, the CDR3 is TGCGCCAGCAGCTTGGGGGGTTTGGACAGCGTCTATGGCTACACCTTC. Amino acid sequence: CASSLGGLDSVYGYTF.

J is TRBJ1-5 and V is TRBV2; no reliable D call. The V and J ends lost 6 bases and 1 base respectively, with 13 bases between them. The CDR3 has 15 residues. The germline V gene encodes CDR1 SNHLY and CDR2 FYNNEI. Here the CDR3 DNA reads TGTGCCAGCAGCACTAGCGAGAACAGCAATCAGCCCCAGCATTTT. Translated: CASSTSENSNQPQHF.

The chain joins TRBV7-9 to TRBJ2-5; D is undetermined. The CDR3 sequence is 14 residues long. The germline gives CDR1 SEHNR, CDR2 FQNEAQ (reference sequence). V was pared by 5 bases and J by 2 bases, with 12 bases between. CDR3 in amino acids: CASSAYGPQETQYF. Written as DNA, the CDR3 is TGTGCCAGCAGCGCCTACGGTCCTCAAGAGACCCAGTACTTC. The variable domain in full, with the rest retrieved from reference TRBV7-9 and TRBJ2-5, is DTGVSQNPRHKITKRGQNVTFRCDPISEHNRLYWYRQTLGQGPEFLTYFQNEAQLEKSRLLSDRFSAERPKGSFSTLEIQRTEQGDSAMYLCASSAYGPQETQYFGPGTRLLVL.

This clone was seen a handful of times. V usage is TRBV4-3 and J usage is TRBJ2-3, with a tentative D call TRBD2 (5 bases). The CDR3 has 13 amino acids. V lost 4 bases, J lost 6 bases, and 11 bases lay in between. Germline CDR1 is LGHNA and CDR2 is YSLEER. The CDR3 region has the DNA TGCGCCAGCAGCCGAGGCAGCGGTGATACGCAGTATTTT. It codes for CASSRGSGDTQYF.

The rearrangement uses TRBV5-6 and TRBJ2-7; 11 bases fit TRBD2. Germline V gene lookup returns CDR1 SGHDT and CDR2 YYEEEE. The CDR3 sequence is 15 residues long. The V gene end was trimmed by 0 bases and the J gene end by 4 bases; junction bases not matched to a gene: 3. CDR3 DNA sequence: TGTGCCAGCAGCTTGGGACTAGCGGGGAATTACGAGCAGTACTTC. Protein product: CASSLGLAGNYEQYF.

The chain joins TRBV4-3 to TRBJ2-2, with D perhaps being TRBD1 or TRBD2 (5 bases each). Between the trimmed V and J ends, which lost 4 bases and 1 base, there was a span of 10 bases. The CDR3 runs to 15 residues. Germline V gives CDR1 LGHNA, CDR2 YSLEER. The CDR3 DNA is TGCGCCAGCAGCCGGCCGGGACGGAACACCGGGGAGCTGTTTTTT. Protein sequence: CASSRPGRNTGELFF.

The V gene is TRBV10-1, the J gene TRBJ2-5; D possibly uses TRBD1 or TRBD2 (5 bases each). Trimming removed 0 bases from V and 0 bases from J, with 17 bases in between. The CDR3 runs to 18 residues. The germline CDR1 and CDR2 sequences are WNHNN and SYGVQD (reference sequence). The CDR3 DNA sequence: TGCGCCAGCAGTGAGTCAGGGGTTGGAGGCAGGGACCAAGAGACCCAGTACTTC. Protein: CASSESGVGGRDQETQYF.

The chain joins TRBV7-6 to TRBJ2-5; D not certain. V lost 5 bases, J lost 4 bases, and 5 bases lay in between. This CDR3 is built from 11 residues. Germline V gene sequence: CDR1 SGHVS, CDR2 FNYEAQ. DNA of the CDR3: TGTGCCAGCAGCCCCGGAGAGACCCAGTACTTC. Residues: CASSPGETQYF.

The chain joins TRBV7-8 to TRBJ2-2; no reliable D call. The ends were cut back, 5 bases at V and 2 bases at J, with 15 bases in the middle. The CDR3 runs to 16 residues. Germline V gives CDR1 SGHVS, CDR2 FQNEAQ. This CDR3 reads CASSTWAQINTGELFF. The CDR3 region has the DNA TGTGCCAGCAGCACATGGGCACAGATCAACACCGGGGAGCTGTTTTTT.

The gene calls are TRBV27 and TRBJ1-5; TRBD1 matches at 7 bases. The V gene's germline CDR1 is MNHEY and CDR2 SMNVEV (reference sequence). The CDR3 consists of 18 residues. V lost 4 bases to trimming and J lost 5 bases; unmatched junction nucleotides: 17. CDR3 loop: CASSSLEGAPLFDQPQHF. CDR3 in DNA: TGTGCCAGCAGTTCCCTGGAGGGGGCGCCTCTCTTCGATCAGCCCCAGCATTTT.

V and J are TRBV28 and TRBJ2-5; weak D call: TRBD1 (5 bases). Germline assignment: CDR1 MDHEN and CDR2 SYDVKM. The CDR3 contains 12 residues. Trimming pared 6 bases from V and 6 bases from J, leaving 11 bases between. DNA of the CDR3: TGTGCCAGCAGCCTCAGGGTACAGACCCAGTACTTC. Its protein product is CASSLRVQTQYF.

V is TRBV7-3 and J is TRBJ1-1; 7 positions match TRBD1. This CDR3 region has 13 residues. Germline CDR1 and CDR2: SGHTA and FQGTGA. V lost 5 bases to trimming and J lost 4 bases; unmatched junction nucleotides: 4. The CDR3 region is CASSQGQLTEAFF. The DNA of the CDR3 is TGTGCCAGCAGCCAGGGACAGCTCACTGAAGCTTTCTTT.

This clone was observed a few times. The chain couples TRBV11-1 to TRBJ2-1; 11 nucleotides match TRBD2. The CDR3 has 16 amino acids. Trimming removed 1 base from V and 4 bases from J; junction bases left unmatched: 3. The V gene's germline CDR1 is SGHAT and CDR2 FQDESV (reference sequence). CDR3 loop: CASSLGTSGRYNEQFF. As DNA, the CDR3 is TGTGCCAGCAGCTTAGGGACTAGCGGGCGATACAATGAGCAGTTCTTC.

V is TRBV6-5 and J is TRBJ2-2; a possible D gene is TRBD2 (5 bases). This CDR3 comprises 13 residues. V lost 6 bases and J 7 bases, leaving 12 bases between the germline ends. The germline V gene encodes CDR1 MNHEY and CDR2 SVGAGI. The CDR3 is CASSLSAIGELFF. CDR3 DNA: TGTGCCAGCAGCCTTAGCGCAATCGGGGAGCTGTTTTTT.

V gene TRBV7-2 combines with J gene TRBJ1-2, with D uncertain. In germline, CDR1 is SGHTA, CDR2 FQGNSA. This CDR3 spans 13 amino acids. V was clipped by 5 bases and J by 0 bases, with 7 bases between them. The CDR3 bases are TGTGCCAGCAGCCCCAGTACTAACTATGGCTACACCTTC. It specifies CASSPSTNYGYTF. Combining the CDR3 with reference TRBV7-2 and TRBJ1-2 gives the whole variable domain GAGVSQSPSNKVTEKGKDVELRCDPISGHTALYWYRQSLGQGLEFLIYFQGNSAPDKSGLPSDRFSAERTGGSVSTLTIQRTQQEDSAVYLCASSPSTNYGYTFGSGTRLTVV.

The chain couples TRBV28 to TRBJ1-2, with 7 bases lining up with TRBD1. Germline CDR1 MDHEN, CDR2 SYDVKM. The V gene end was trimmed by 6 bases and the J gene end by 6 bases; junction bases not matched to a gene: 13. The CDR3 extends over 15 amino acids. CDR3 loop: CASREPVTGSNGYTF. CDR3 DNA sequence: TGTGCCAGCAGGGAACCGGTGACAGGGTCTAATGGCTACACCTTC.

The rearrangement links TRBV7-2 to TRBJ2-1; 7 nucleotides match TRBD2. The trim removed 4 bases at V and 7 bases at J, leaving 4 bases unmatched. In germline, CDR1 is SGHTA, CDR2 FQGNSA. CDR3 size: 13 residues. This chain's CDR3 is CASSWTSGNEQFF. CDR3 DNA: TGTGCCAGCAGCTGGACTAGTGGGAATGAGCAGTTCTTC.

This clone was picked up a small number of times. The rearrangement links TRBV5-1 to TRBJ2-2; D might be TRBD2 (5 bases). This CDR3 has 16 amino acids. Trimming stripped 2 bases from V and 4 bases from J, with 15 bases between. The germline gives CDR1 SGHRS, CDR2 YFSETQ. CDR3 residues: CASSLNSVVGTGELFF. The DNA for the CDR3 is TGCGCCAGCAGCTTAAATAGCGTCGTTGGCACCGGGGAGCTGTTTTTT.

This clone was seen a few times. The V call is TRBV9, the J call TRBJ2-1; perhaps TRBD1 as D (5 bases). This CDR3 has 15 amino acids. Germline CDR1 reads SGDLS; CDR2 reads YYNGEE. Trimming removed 0 bases at V and 3 bases at J, with 10 bases between. For the CDR3, the DNA is TGTGCCAGCAGCGTAGGCCCAGGGAACTACAATGAGCAGTTCTTC. Residues: CASSVGPGNYNEQFF.